This T cell receptor (beta chain) is from a study of OX40 agonist ivuxolimab in advanced cancers. Exclusion applied to patients with autoimmune disease history or systemic immunosuppression. As for this clone: Its antigen is currently unknown.

The CDR3 runs 18 residues. The V and J ends lost 5 bases and 3 bases, in that order; junction bases with no gene match: 16. Germline loops: CDR1 SGHAT, CDR2 FQNNGV. Whole-study results and caveats: Clonal expansion in partial responders at 0.1-3.0 mg/kg ranked among the lowest. The investigators did not determine what antigen specificity the expanded peripheral T cells had.

The method was immunoSEQ multiplex PCR; TCRdb's version includes in-frame clones alone and lacks a portion of them. Of under 90,000 clones in the sample, nearly 90% were seen once. The clonotype comes from an adult with an advanced solid tumor such as melanoma, head and neck, liver or kidney cancer. The sample here was CD4+ or CD8+ T cells sorted from blood, taken in a trial of the OX40 agonist ivuxolimab. The chain combines TRBV11-2 with TRBJ1-5, with 7 nucleotides matching TRBD1. The CDR3 DNA reads as TGTGCCAGCAGCCTTAGGGCCGAGACAGGGTTAGTCAATCAGCCCCAGCATTTT. It codes for CASSLRAETGLVNQPQHF.